This passage covers 8 T cell receptor beta chains from one sample sequenced in a study of OX40 agonist ivuxolimab in advanced cancers. Assay: immunoSEQ multiplex PCR; the TCRdb copy retains only in-frame clones and omits some. The sample holds about 61,000 clones, 83% seen once. The source material was CD4+ or CD8+ T cells sorted from blood, sampled in a trial of the OX40 agonist ivuxolimab. These receptors were obtained from an adult with an advanced solid tumor such as melanoma, head and neck, liver or kidney cancer.

In this sample, this clone turned up once. This chain joins TRBV28 and TRBJ1-1; D is unresolved. The CDR3 is 14 amino acids. Germline loops: CDR1 MDHEN, CDR2 SYDVKM. The germline V and J ends were trimmed by 8 bases and 5 bases, with 18 bases remaining between them. CDR3 amino acids: CASWSAVGITEAFF. CDR3 DNA: TGTGCCAGCTGGTCCGCCGTGGGGATAACTGAAGCTTTCTTT.

This clone has a single count. The chain recombines TRBV30 with TRBJ1-1; 8 nucleotides align to TRBD1. The CDR3 extends over 12 amino acids. The germline V gene has CDR1 GTSNPN and CDR2 SVGIG (reference sequence). V lost 7 bases to trimming and J lost 4 bases; unmatched junction nucleotides: 5. This CDR3 reads CAFNRGVTEAFF. The CDR3 DNA follows: TGTGCCTTCAACAGGGGGGTCACTGAAGCTTTCTTT.

J is TRBJ1-1 and V is TRBV18; no firm D call. The CDR3 is 15 residues long. From germline, CDR1 is KGHSH and CDR2 LQKENI. V was clipped by 2 bases and J by 3 bases, with 13 bases between them. The CDR3 DNA reads as TGTGCCAGCTCACCATTCGTGGGTGGGGACACTGAAGCTTTCTTT. Translated: CASSPFVGGDTEAFF. Using reference TRBV18 and TRBJ1-1 for the parts outside the CDR3, the full variable domain is NAGVMQNPRHLVRRRGQEARLRCSPMKGHSHVYWYRQLPEEGLKFMVYLQKENIIDESGMPKERFSAEFPKEGPSILRIQQVVRGDSAAYFCASSPFVGGDTEAFFGQGTRLTVV.

This chain connects TRBV5-1 to TRBJ1-1; tentatively, D is TRBD1 (5 bases). V shed 1 base and J shed 3 bases, with 10 bases lying between them. The CDR3 spans 14 residues. Germline CDR1 is SGHRS and CDR2 is YFSETQ. CDR3 nucleotides: TGCGCCAGCAGCTTGCGAGGGGAGGACACTGAAGCTTTCTTT. This gives the protein CASSLRGEDTEAFF.

The chain combines TRBV6-5 with TRBJ1-1; possible D gene TRBD1, 5 bases. Trimming shortened V by 4 bases and J by 0 bases, and 15 bases separated the two germline ends. CDR3 length equals 16 residues. Germline assignment: CDR1 MNHEY and CDR2 SVGAGI. CDR3 sequence: CASSFGGVGMNTEAFF. For the CDR3, the DNA is TGTGCCAGCAGTTTCGGGGGTGTCGGCATGAACACTGAAGCTTTCTTT.

The rearrangement links TRBV15 to TRBJ2-7, with D unclear. Germline V lookup: CDR1 LNHNV, CDR2 YYDKDF (reference sequence). Trimming removed 1 base at V and 1 base at J, with 11 bases between. The CDR3 sequence is 15 residues long. Here the CDR3 DNA reads TGTGCCACCAGCAGAGGACCCGCAGCATCCTACGAGCAGTACTTC. This sequence encodes CATSRGPAASYEQYF.

The chain recombines TRBV28 with TRBJ1-2; no definite D call. The CDR3 covers 13 residues. The V gene's germline CDR1 is MDHEN and CDR2 SYDVKM. V was pared by 2 bases and J by 8 bases, with 12 bases between. CDR3 amino acids: CASSLLGMGGYTF. The DNA of the CDR3 is TGTGCCAGCAGTTTACTGGGTATGGGAGGCTACACCTTC.

The chain employs TRBV7-9 and TRBJ2-3; D unclear. The CDR3 runs 14 residues. The germline V gene encodes CDR1 SEHNR and CDR2 FQNEAQ (reference sequence). V lost 5 bases and J lost 3, with 12 bases in between. CDR3 DNA: TGTGCCAGCAGCCCGAGAGACCCGACAGATACGCAGTATTTT. It specifies CASSPRDPTDTQYF.